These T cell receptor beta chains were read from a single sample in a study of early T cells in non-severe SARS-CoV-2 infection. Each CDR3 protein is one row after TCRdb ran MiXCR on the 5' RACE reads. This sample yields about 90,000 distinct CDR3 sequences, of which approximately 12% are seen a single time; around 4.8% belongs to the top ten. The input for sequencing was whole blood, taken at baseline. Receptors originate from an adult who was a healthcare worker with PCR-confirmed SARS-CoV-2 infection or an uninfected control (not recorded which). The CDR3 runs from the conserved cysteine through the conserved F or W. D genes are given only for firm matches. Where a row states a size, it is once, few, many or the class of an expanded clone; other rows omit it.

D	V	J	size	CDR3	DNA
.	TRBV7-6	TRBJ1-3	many	CASSPPRGIGNTIYF	TGTGCCAGCAGCCCCCCGCGAGGGATTGGAAACACCATATATTTT
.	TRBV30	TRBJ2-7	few	CAWSKGDGYYEQYF	TGTGCCTGGAGTAAGGGGGACGGATACTACGAGCAGTACTTC
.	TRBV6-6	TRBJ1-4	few	CASSYGVQATNEKLFF	TGTGCCAGCAGTTACGGAGTGCAAGCAACTAATGAAAAACTGTTTTTT
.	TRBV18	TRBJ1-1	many	CASSPSLIGGTEAFF	TGTGCCAGCTCACCGTCTCTCATTGGGGGCACTGAAGCTTTCTTT
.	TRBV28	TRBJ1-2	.	CASSSVYGYTF	TGTGCCAGCAGTTCCGTCTATGGCTACACCTTC
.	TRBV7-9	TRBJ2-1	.	CASSLGGNYNEQFF	TGTGCCAGCAGCTTGGGCGGAAACTACAATGAGCAGTTCTTC
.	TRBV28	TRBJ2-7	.	CASSLFHGSYEQYF	TGTGCCAGCAGTTTATTTCACGGCTCCTACGAGCAGTACTTC
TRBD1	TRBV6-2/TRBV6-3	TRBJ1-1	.	CASSYPPQGDTEAFF	TGTGCCAGCAGTTACCCCCCCCAGGGGGACACTGAAGCTTTCTTT
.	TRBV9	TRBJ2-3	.	CASSGRTKEVPDTQYF	TGTGCCAGCAGCGGCCGGACTAAAGAAGTGCCAGATACGCAGTATTTT
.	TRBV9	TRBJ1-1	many	CASSPRQRENTEAFF	TGTGCCAGCAGCCCCCGACAGCGGGAGAACACTGAAGCTTTCTTT
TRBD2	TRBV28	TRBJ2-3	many	CASSSLAGGADTQYF	TGTGCCAGCAGTTCCTTAGCGGGGGGGGCGGATACGCAGTATTTT
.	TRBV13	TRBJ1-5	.	CASSHRGQGNQPQHF	TGTGCCAGCAGCCACCGGGGACAAGGCAATCAGCCCCAGCATTTT
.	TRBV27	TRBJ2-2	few	CASSFFWTTNTGELFF	TGTGCCAGCAGTTTTTTTTGGACAACGAACACCGGGGAGCTGTTTTTT
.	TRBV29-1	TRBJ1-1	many	CSVEGNLGTEAFF	TGCAGCGTTGAAGGCAACCTTGGGACTGAAGCTTTCTTT
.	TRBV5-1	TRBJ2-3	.	CASSLARTGRDTQYF	TGCGCCAGCAGCTTGGCTAGAACCGGGAGAGATACGCAGTATTTT
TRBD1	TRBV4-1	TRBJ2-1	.	CASGTGTWNEQFF	TGCGCCAGCGGGACAGGTACTTGGAATGAGCAGTTCTTC
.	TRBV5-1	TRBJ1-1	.	CASSLSGGTEAFF	TGCGCCAGCAGCTTGTCTGGTGGCACTGAAGCTTTCTTT
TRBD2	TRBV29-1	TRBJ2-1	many	CSVELAPSSYNEQFF	TGCAGCGTGGAACTAGCGCCTAGCTCCTACAATGAGCAGTTCTTC
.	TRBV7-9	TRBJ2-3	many	CASSRTTTDTQYF	TGTGCCAGCAGTCGGACAACCACAGATACGCAGTATTTT
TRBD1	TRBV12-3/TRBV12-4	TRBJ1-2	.	CASTPTGTVIYGYTF	TGTGCCAGCACCCCCACCGGGACAGTTATCTATGGCTACACCTTC
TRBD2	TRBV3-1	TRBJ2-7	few	CASSQVAGPYEQYF	TGTGCCAGCAGCCAGGTAGCGGGGCCCTACGAGCAGTACTTC
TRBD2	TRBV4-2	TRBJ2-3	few	CASSQGRTSLTDTQYF	TGTGCCAGCAGCCAAGGCCGGACTAGTCTGACAGATACGCAGTATTTT
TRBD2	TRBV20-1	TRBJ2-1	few	CSARDPRTSGSSGNEQFF	TGCAGTGCTAGAGATCCGAGGACTAGCGGGTCCTCCGGGAATGAGCAGTTCTTC
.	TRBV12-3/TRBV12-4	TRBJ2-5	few	CASSFFRVDQYF	TGTGCCAGCAGTTTTTTTAGGGTAGACCAGTACTTC
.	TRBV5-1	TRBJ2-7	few	CASSSSWGYEQYF	TGCGCCAGCAGCTCGTCTTGGGGGTACGAGCAGTACTTC
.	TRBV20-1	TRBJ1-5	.	CSARGVRGGHQPQHF	TGCAGTGCCAGGGGTGTCAGGGGTGGACATCAGCCCCAGCATTTT